Below, 7 T cell receptor beta chains from the same sample are listed, as sequenced in a study of blood T cell repertoires in COVID-19. Assay: immunoSEQ multiplex PCR; the TCRdb copy retains only in-frame clones and omits some. This table holds some 250,000 clones, over 80% found once. The sequencing input was peripheral blood. Every receptor here comes from a man aged 35 to 55 with acute or convalescent COVID-19.

The chain recombines TRBV9 with TRBJ1-4; D gene unclear. The V end was cut by 0 bases, the J end by 4 bases, with 4 bases between. The CDR3 contains 13 residues. CDR1 and CDR2 from the germline V gene are SGDLS and YYNGEE. DNA for the CDR3: TGTGCCAGCAGCGTAGCCAGTAATGAAAAACTGTTTTTT. Protein product: CASSVASNEKLFF.

The V call is TRBV28, the J call TRBJ1-5; 8 positions agree with TRBD1. The CDR3 contains 15 residues. CDR1 and CDR2 (germline): MDHEN, SYDVKM. The ends lost 2 bases at V and 4 bases at J; junction bases unmatched: 4. CDR3: CASSLKTGGNQPQHF. Written as DNA, the CDR3 is TGTGCCAGCAGTTTAAAAACAGGGGGTAATCAGCCCCAGCATTTT.

This chain uses TRBV7-9 with TRBJ1-1; D uncertain. The germline CDR1 and CDR2 sequences are SEHNR and FQNEAQ (reference sequence). Deletions cut 4 bases from V and 1 base from J, with 10 bases between. This CDR3 comprises 14 residues. The CDR3 loop reads CASSSEVRNTEAFF. DNA of the CDR3: TGTGCCAGCAGCTCAGAGGTCCGGAACACTGAAGCTTTCTTT.

This sequence joins TRBV10-3 and TRBJ1-1; 7 positions agree with TRBD1. This CDR3 contains 12 residues. CDR1 and CDR2 from the germline V gene are ENHRY and SYGVKD. V was clipped by 5 bases and J by 4 bases; unmatched bases: 1. The CDR3 sequence: CAISPGGTEAFF. The CDR3 DNA sequence: TGTGCCATCAGTCCAGGGGGCACTGAAGCTTTCTTT.

The chain uses TRBV5-1 and TRBJ2-5; tentatively, D is TRBD2 (5 bases). This CDR3 region has 13 residues. Trimming left V 7 bases short and J 5 bases short, with 15 bases between. Per germline, CDR1 SGHRS and CDR2 YFSETQ. CDR3 DNA: TGCGCCAGCTCATCTTTCGGAGGCGAGACCCAGTACTTC. Amino acid sequence: CASSSFGGETQYF.

The V gene is TRBV5-1, the J gene TRBJ1-1; possible D gene TRBD1, 5 bases. Germline CDR1 SGHRS, CDR2 YFSETQ. The CDR3 is 13 amino acids. V lost 1 base and J 5 bases, leaving 9 bases between the germline ends. The DNA of the CDR3 is TGCGCCAGCAGCTTGTTGGAGGGGACTGAAGCTTTCTTT. Protein product: CASSLLEGTEAFF.

The chain couples TRBV15 to TRBJ2-2; D is undetermined. This CDR3 has 14 amino acids. V was clipped by 0 bases and J by 8 bases, with 10 bases between them. The V gene's germline CDR1 is LNHNV and CDR2 YYDKDF (reference sequence). The CDR3 bases are TGTGCCACCAGCAGAGATCCGGGTCTTGGGGAGCTGTTTTTT. Translated, it gives CATSRDPGLGELFF.